This T cell receptor (beta chain) was sequenced for a study of T cell responses to AZD1222 COVID-19 vaccine. Note on this clone: The antigen remains unidentified.

This CDR3 has 13 amino acids. Germline CDR1 reads LNHNV; CDR2 reads YYDKDF (reference sequence). The V end lost 1 base, the J end lost 2 bases, and 6 bases lay between the germline ends. Data came from immunoSEQ multiplex PCR; TCRdb stores just in-frame clones and leaves some out. The table includes roughly 110,000 clones, approximately 88% detected once. Study-wide results and caveats: Dominant at 160-218 and 743-854, vaccine-associated CD4 TCRs also spanned spike.

The receptor was derived from an adult who received the AZD1222 COVID-19 vaccine. The gene calls are TRBV15 and TRBJ2-7, with D hard to call. This specimen was peripheral blood, taken 28 days after the second AZD1222 dose. The CDR3 nucleotides are TGTGCCACCAGCAGAGGACTCACCTACGAGCAGTACTTC. Residues: CATSRGLTYEQYF.